The entry below gives a single T cell receptor (beta chain) sequence along with its context. At one boundary the junction diverges from the germline segment, which might be a read error. Random hexamers were used to reverse transcribe roughly 0.5 to 1 ug of RNA. TCRdb redid the calling of the immunoSEQ multiplex PCR reads with MiXCR, one entry per CDR3 protein. The data contain about 300,000 distinct CDR3 sequences, about 92% of them seen just once; the ten biggest clones take up roughly 0.064%. Per germline, CDR1 SSHAT and CDR2 FNYEAQ (reference sequence). The CDR3 is 18 residues long. This specimen comes from a study of CD8 T cells in Susac syndrome.

The sequenced sample consisted of CD4+ T cells from PBMCs. This sequence originates from a human donor with multiple sclerosis. J is TRBJ2-2 and V is TRBV7-7, with 9 bases identical to TRBD2. CDR3 sequence: CASSLGTLAGVDTGELFF. DNA for the CDR3: TGTGCTAGCAGCTTAGGAACATTAGCGGGAGTGGACACCGGGGAGCTGTTTTTT.